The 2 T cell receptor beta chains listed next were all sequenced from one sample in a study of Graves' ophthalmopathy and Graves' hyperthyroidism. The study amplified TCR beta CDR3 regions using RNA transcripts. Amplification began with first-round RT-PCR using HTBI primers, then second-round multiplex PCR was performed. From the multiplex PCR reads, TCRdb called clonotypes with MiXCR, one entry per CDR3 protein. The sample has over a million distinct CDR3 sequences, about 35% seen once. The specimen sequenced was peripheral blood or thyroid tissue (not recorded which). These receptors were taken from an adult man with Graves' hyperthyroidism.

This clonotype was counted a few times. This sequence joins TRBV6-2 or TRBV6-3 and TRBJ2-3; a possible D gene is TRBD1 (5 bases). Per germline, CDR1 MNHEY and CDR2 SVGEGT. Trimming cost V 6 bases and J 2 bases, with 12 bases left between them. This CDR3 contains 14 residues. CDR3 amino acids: CASRLPTDTDTQYF. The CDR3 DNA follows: TGTGCCAGCAGACTACCGACAGACACAGATACGCAGTATTTT.

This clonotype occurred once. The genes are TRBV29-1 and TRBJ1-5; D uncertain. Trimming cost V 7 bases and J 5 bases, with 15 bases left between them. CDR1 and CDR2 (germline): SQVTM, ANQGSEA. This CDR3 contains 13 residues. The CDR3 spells CSAHGEQDQPQHF. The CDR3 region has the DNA TGCAGCGCCCACGGGGAGCAGGATCAGCCCCAGCATTTT.